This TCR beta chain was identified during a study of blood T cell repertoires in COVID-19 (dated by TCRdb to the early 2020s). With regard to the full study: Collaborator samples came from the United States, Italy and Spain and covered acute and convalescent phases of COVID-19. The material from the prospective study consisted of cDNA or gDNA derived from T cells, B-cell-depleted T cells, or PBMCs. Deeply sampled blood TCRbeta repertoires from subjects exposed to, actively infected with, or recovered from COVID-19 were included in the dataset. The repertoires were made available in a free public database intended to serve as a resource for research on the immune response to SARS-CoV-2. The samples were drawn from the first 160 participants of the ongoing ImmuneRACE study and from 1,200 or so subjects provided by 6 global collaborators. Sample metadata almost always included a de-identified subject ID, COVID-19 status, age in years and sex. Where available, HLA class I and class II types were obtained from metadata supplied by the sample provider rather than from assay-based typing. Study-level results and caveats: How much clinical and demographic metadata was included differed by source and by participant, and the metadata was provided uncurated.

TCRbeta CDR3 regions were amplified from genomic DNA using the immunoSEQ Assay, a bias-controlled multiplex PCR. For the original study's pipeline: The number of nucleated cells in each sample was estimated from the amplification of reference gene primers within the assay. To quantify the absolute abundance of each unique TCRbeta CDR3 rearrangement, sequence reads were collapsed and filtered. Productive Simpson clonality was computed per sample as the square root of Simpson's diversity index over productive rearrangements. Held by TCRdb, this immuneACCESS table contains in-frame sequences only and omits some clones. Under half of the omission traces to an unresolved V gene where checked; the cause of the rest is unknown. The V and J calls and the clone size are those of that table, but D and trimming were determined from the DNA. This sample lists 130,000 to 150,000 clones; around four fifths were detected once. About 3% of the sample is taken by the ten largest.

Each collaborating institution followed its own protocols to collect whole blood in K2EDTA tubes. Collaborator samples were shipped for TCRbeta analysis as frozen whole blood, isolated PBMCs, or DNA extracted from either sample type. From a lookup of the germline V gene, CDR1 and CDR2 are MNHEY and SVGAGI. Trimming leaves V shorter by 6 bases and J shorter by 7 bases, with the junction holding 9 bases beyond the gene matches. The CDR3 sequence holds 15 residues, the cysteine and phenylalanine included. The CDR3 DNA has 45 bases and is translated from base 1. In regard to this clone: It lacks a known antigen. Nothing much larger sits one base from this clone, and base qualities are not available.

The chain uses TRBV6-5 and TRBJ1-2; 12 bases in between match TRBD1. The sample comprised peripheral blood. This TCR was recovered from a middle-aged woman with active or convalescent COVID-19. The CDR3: CASSRQGQGALGYTF. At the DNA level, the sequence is TGTGCCAGCAGCCGGCAGGGACAGGGGGCTCTTGGCTACACCTTC.